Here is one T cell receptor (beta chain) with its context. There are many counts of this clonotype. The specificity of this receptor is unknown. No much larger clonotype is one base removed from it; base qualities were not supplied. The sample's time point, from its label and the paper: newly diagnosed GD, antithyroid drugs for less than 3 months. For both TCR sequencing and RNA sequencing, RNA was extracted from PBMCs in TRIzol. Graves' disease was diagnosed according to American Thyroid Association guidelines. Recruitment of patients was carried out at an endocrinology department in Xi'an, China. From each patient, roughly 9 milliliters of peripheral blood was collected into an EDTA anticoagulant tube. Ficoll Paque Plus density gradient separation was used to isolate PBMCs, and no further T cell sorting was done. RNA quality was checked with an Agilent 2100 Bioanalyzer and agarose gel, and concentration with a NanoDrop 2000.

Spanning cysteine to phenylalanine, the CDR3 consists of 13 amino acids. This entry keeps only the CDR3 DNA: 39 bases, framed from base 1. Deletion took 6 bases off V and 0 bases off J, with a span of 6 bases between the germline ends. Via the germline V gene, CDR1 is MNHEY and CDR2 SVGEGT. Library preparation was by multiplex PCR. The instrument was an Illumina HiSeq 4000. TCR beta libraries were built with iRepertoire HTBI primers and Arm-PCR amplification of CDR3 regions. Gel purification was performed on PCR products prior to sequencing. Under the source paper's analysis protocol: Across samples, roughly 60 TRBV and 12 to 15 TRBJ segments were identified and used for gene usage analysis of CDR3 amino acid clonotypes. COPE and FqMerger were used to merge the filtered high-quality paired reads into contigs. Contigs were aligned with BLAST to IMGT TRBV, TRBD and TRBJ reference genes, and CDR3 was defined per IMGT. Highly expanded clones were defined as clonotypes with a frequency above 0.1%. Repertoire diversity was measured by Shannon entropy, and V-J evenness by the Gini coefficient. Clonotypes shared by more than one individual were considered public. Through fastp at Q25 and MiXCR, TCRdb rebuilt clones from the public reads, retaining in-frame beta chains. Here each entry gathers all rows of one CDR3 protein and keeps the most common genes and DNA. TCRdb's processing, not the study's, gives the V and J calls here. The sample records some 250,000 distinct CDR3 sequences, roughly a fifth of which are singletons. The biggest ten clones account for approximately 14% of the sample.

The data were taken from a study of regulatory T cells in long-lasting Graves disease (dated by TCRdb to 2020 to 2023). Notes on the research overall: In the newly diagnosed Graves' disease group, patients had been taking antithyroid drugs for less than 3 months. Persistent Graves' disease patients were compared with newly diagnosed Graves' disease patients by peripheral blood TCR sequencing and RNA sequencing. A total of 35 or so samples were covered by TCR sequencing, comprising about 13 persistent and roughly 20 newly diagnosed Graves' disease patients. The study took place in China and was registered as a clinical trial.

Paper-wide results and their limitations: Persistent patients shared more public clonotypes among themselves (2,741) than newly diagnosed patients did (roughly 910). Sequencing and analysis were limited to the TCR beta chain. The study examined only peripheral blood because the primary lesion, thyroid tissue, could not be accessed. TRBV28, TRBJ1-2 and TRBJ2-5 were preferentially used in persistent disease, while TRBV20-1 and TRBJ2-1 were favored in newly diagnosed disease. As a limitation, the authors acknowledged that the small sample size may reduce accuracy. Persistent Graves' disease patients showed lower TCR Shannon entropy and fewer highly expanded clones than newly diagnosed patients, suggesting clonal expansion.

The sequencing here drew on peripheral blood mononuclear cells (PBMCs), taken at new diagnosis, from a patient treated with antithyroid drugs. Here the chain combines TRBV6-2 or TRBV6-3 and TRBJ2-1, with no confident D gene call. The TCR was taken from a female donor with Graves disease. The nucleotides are TGTGCCAGCAGAGCGATCTCCTACAATGAGCAGTTCTTC. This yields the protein CASRAISYNEQFF.